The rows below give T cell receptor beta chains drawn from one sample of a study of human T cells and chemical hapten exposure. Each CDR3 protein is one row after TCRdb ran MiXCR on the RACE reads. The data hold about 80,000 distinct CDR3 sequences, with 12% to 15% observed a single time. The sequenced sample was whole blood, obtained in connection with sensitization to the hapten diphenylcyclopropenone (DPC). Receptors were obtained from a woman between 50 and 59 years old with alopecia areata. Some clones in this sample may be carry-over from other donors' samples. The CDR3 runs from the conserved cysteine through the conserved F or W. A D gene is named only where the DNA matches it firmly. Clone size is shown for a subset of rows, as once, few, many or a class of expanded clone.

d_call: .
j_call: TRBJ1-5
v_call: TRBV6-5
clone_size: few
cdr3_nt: TGTGCCAGCAGCCCCGCGGGGGGATTTAGCAATCAGCCCCAGCATTTT
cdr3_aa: CASSPAGGFSNQPQHF

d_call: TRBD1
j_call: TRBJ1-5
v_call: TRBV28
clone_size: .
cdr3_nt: TGTGCCAGCAGTTTAATGCAGGGGGCGTATCAGCCCCAGCATTTT
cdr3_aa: CASSLMQGAYQPQHF

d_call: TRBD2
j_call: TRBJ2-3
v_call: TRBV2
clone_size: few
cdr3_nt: TGTGCCAGCAGGCCTATAGCGGGAGTGGGCACAGATACGCAGTATTTT
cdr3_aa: CASRPIAGVGTDTQYF

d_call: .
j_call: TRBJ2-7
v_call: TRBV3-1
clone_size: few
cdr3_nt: TGTGCCAGCACCGGGATCTCCTACGAGCAGTACTTC
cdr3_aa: CASTGISYEQYF

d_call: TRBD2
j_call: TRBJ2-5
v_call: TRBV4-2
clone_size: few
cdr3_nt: TGTGCCAGCAGCCAAGAAGGCGGGAGTGGATTGGAGACCCAGTACTTC
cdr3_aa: CASSQEGGSGLETQYF

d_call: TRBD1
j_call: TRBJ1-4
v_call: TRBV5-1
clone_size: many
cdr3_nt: TGCGCCAGCAGCTCTCTCGGGACAGGCACTAATGAAAAACTGTTTTTT
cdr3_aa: CASSSLGTGTNEKLFF

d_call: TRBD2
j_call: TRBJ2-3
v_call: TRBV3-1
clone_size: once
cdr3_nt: TGTGCCAGCAGCCCGGGAGGCCAGAAAGCAGATACGCAGTATTTT
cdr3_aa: CASSPGGQKADTQYF

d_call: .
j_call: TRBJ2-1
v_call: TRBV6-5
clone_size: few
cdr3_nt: TGTGCCAGCACGCGAGAGAACGGTGAGCAGTTCTTC
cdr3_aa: CASTRENGEQFF

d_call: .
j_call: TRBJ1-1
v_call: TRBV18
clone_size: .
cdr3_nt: TGTGCCAGCACAAGGAACCGGTACACTGAAGCTTTCTTT
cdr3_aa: CASTRNRYTEAFF

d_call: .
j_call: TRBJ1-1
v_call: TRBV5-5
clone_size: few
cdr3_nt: TGTGCCAGCAGCTTGTTGACAGATACAGTACAGGGAGCTTTCTTT
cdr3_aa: CASSLLTDTVQGAFF

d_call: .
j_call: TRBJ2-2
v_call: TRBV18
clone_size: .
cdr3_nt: TGTGCCAGCTCACAGCGATACGACCCTGGAGAGGAGCTGTTTTTT
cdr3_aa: CASSQRYDPGEELFF

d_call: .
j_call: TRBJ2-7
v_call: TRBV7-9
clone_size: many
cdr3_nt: TGTGCCAGCAGCCGGTGGGACGGCAAAAACTACGAGCAGTACTTC
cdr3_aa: CASSRWDGKNYEQYF

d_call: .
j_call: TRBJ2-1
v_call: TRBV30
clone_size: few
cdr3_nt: TGTGCCTGGAGTGTTGGGCTAGCGAGAGTCTTC
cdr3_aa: CAWSVGLARVF

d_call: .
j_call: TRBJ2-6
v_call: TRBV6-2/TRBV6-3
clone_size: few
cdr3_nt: TGTGCCAGCAGTTACCCCGACCGTGGTTCTATTCTCTCTGGGGCCAACGTCCTGACTTTC
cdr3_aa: CASSYPDRGSILSGANVLTF

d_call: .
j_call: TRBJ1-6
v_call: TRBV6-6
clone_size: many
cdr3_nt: TGTGCCAGCAGAACCCCCGGGGCCCGTGAGCATAATTCACCCCTCCACTTT
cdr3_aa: CASRTPGAREHNSPLHF